Below, 10 T cell receptor beta chains from the same sample are listed, as sequenced in a study of shared clonotypes between healthy human individuals. Produced via immunoSEQ multiplex PCR; TCRdb's table is partial and in-frame only. This table has about 2 million clones, 95% appearing once. Sequenced: naive CD4+ T cells sorted from blood. Subset indicated: CD45RA+ positively selected. Receptors were obtained from a man aged 18 to 29 in good health.

This clone has a single count. The CDR3 loop reads CASSWTSDTYEQYF. For the CDR3, the DNA is TGTGCCAGCAGTTGGACTAGCGACACCTACGAGCAGTACTTC. The V and J genes are TRBV11-2 and TRBJ2-7, with 9 nucleotides matching TRBD2. The CDR3 has 14 residues. From germline, CDR1 is SGHAT and CDR2 FQNNGV. V lost 6 bases and J lost 2; bases outside the gene matches: 5. Combining the CDR3 with reference TRBV11-2 and TRBJ2-7 gives the whole variable domain EAGVAQSPRYKIIEKRQSVAFWCNPISGHATLYWYQQILGQGPKLLIQFQNNGVVDDSQLPKDRFSAERLKGVDSTLKIQPAKLEDSAVYLCASSWTSDTYEQYFGPGTRLTVT.

J is TRBJ1-5 and V is TRBV30, with TRBD1 matching 8 bases. From germline, CDR1 is GTSNPN and CDR2 SVGIG (reference sequence). This CDR3 contains 14 residues. V shed 1 base, J shed 6 bases, and the junction held 5 bases outside the gene matches. CDR3 region: CAWSGQGYTQPQHF. The CDR3, as DNA: TGTGCCTGGAGTGGACAGGGGTATACTCAGCCCCAGCATTTT.

This chain connects TRBV2 to TRBJ2-7, with a weak D call TRBD2 (6 bases). V lost 6 bases to trimming and J lost 5 bases, with 14 bases between them. CDR3 length: 13 amino acids. In germline, CDR1 is SNHLY, CDR2 FYNNEI. The CDR3 region is CASSGTPPDEQYF. In DNA form, the CDR3 reads TGTGCCAGCAGCGGGACTCCCCCAGACGAGCAGTACTTC.

The V gene is TRBV5-1, the J gene TRBJ2-5, with D perhaps matching TRBD1 or TRBD2 (5 bases each). The CDR3 extends over 14 amino acids. V was clipped by 0 bases and J by 5 bases, with 11 bases between them. CDR1 is SGHRS and CDR2 is YFSETQ in the germline V gene. The CDR3 here is CASSLVGRRETQYF. As DNA, the CDR3 is TGCGCCAGCAGCTTGGTGGGACGTCGGGAGACCCAGTACTTC.

The gene calls are TRBV2 and TRBJ2-3; 12 bases match TRBD2. This CDR3 has 16 residues. V was pared by 6 bases and J by 4 bases, with 8 bases of the junction left unmatched. Germline CDR1 reads SNHLY; CDR2 reads FYNNEI. The CDR3 bases are TGTGCCAGCAGATACCGACTAGCGGGAGTTCCAGATACGCAGTATTTT. This translates into CASRYRLAGVPDTQYF. The entire variable domain, with the rest obtained from reference TRBV2 and TRBJ2-3, is as follows: EPEVTQTPSHQVTQMGQEVILRCVPISNHLYFYWYRQILGQKVEFLVSFYNNEISEKSEIFDDQFSVERPDGSNFTLKIRSTKLEDSAMYFCASRYRLAGVPDTQYFGPGTRLTVL.

V is TRBV14 and J is TRBJ2-2; D unclear. This CDR3 contains 14 residues. V lost 4 bases, J lost 2 bases, and 8 bases lay in between. CDR1 is SGHDN and CDR2 is FVKESK in the germline V gene. CDR3 coding DNA: TGTGCCAGCAGCCTCCATCTAAACACCGGGGAGCTGTTTTTT. Its translation: CASSLHLNTGELFF.

A remark on this clone: This sample includes further DNA sequences coding for the same CDR3. The chain joins TRBV28 to TRBJ2-7; 8 positions agree with TRBD2. Germline-derived CDR1 and CDR2 are MDHEN and SYDVKM. The CDR3 extends over 15 amino acids. The V gene end was trimmed by 2 bases and the J gene end by 0 bases; junction bases not matched to a gene: 3. CDR3 DNA sequence: TGTGCCAGCAGTTTAGCGGGGGGCTTCTCCTACGAGCAGTACTTC. It codes for CASSLAGGFSYEQYF.

This chain uses TRBV30 with TRBJ2-7, with D tentatively TRBD2 (6 bases). Trimming cost V 4 bases and J 0 bases, with 13 bases left between them. Looked up from germline, CDR1 is GTSNPN and CDR2 is SVGIG (reference sequence). The CDR3 loop spans 14 amino acids. The CDR3 sequence: CAWTHGGVSYEQYF. The CDR3 DNA follows: TGTGCCTGGACCCATGGCGGGGTCTCCTACGAGCAGTACTTC.

The V gene is TRBV18, the J gene TRBJ2-4; 10 bases are a match to TRBD1. CDR3 length equals 15 residues. Per the germline V gene, CDR1 is KGHSH and CDR2 is LQKENI. Trimming cost V 3 bases and J 7 bases; bases outside gene matches: 6. The CDR3 is CASSPTPGQGNIQYF. The CDR3 bases are TGTGCCAGCTCACCGACCCCGGGACAGGGGAACATTCAGTACTTC. Full variable domain (outside the CDR3, taken from reference TRBV18 and TRBJ2-4): NAGVMQNPRHLVRRRGQEARLRCSPMKGHSHVYWYRQLPEEGLKFMVYLQKENIIDESGMPKERFSAEFPKEGPSILRIQQVVRGDSAAYFCASSPTPGQGNIQYFGAGTRLSVL.

Turning to this clone: This sample includes further DNA sequences coding for the same CDR3. This chain links TRBV27 with TRBJ2-2, with TRBD1 identical over 8 bases. The ends lost 5 bases at V and 5 bases at J; junction bases unmatched: 1. The germline V gene has CDR1 MNHEY and CDR2 SMNVEV (reference sequence). The CDR3 consists of 13 residues. The CDR3 nucleotides read TGTGCCAGCAGTCGACAGGGGACCGGGGAGCTGTTTTTT. This translates into CASSRQGTGELFF.